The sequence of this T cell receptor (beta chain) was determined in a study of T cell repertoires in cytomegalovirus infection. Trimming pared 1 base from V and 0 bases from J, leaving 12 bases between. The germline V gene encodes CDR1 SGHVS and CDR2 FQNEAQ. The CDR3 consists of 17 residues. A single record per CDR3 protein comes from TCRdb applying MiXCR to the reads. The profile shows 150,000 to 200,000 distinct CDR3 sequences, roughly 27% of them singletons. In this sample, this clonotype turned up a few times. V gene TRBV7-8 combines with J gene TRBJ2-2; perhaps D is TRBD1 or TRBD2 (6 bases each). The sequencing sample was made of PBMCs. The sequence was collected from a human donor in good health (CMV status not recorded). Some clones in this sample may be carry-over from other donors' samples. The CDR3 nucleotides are TGTGCCAGCAGCTTAGTCCCCGGGGGCGCGAACACCGGGGAGCTGTTTTTT. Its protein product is CASSLVPGGANTGELFF.